Each of the 32 T cell receptor beta chains below was sequenced from the same sample in a study of blood T cell repertoires in COVID-19. Using immunoSEQ multiplex PCR, the repertoire was profiled, and TCRdb retains in-frame clones only, with some absent. The profile shows some 74,000 clones, approximately 90% of them singletons. Sample: peripheral blood. The receptors here all came from an elderly woman with acute or convalescent COVID-19.

The CDR3 protein is CASSEGQGAHPYGYTF. The CDR3 DNA is TGTGCCAGCAGTGAGGGACAGGGGGCGCATCCCTATGGCTACACCTTC. The chain has TRBV6-4 and TRBJ1-2; 12 bases line up with TRBD1. V shed 3 bases, J shed 4 bases, and the junction held 6 bases outside the gene matches. The CDR3 spans 16 residues. CDR1 is MRHNA and CDR2 is SNTAGT in the germline V gene.

This sequence joins TRBV19 and TRBJ2-5; 7 bases map to TRBD1. Germline V lookup: CDR1 LNHDA, CDR2 SQIVND (reference sequence). V lost 5 bases to trimming and J lost 5 bases; unmatched junction nucleotides: 11. This CDR3 is 15 amino acids long. The CDR3 DNA is TGTGCCAGTAGTGGGGGCCCAGGGGGTTGGGAGACCCAGTACTTC. Amino acid sequence: CASSGGPGGWETQYF.

The chain has TRBV7-9 and TRBJ2-3; 9 nucleotides match TRBD2. Germline CDR1 reads SEHNR; CDR2 reads FQNEAQ (reference sequence). CDR3 length: 17 residues. V lost 0 bases, J lost 2 bases, and 6 bases stayed unmatched. This CDR3 is CASSLALRGGHTDTQYF. In DNA form, the CDR3 reads TGTGCCAGCAGCTTAGCGCTGCGGGGGGGCCACACAGATACGCAGTATTTT.

J is TRBJ2-5 and V is TRBV30; maybe TRBD1 (6 bases). With 4 bases removed from V and 3 bases from J, the gap between germline ends came to 15 bases. The CDR3 runs to 14 residues. Germline V gene data show CDR1 as GTSNPN and CDR2 as SVGIG (reference sequence). For the CDR3, the DNA is TGTGCCTGGACGCCGAGACAGGAAAAAGAGACCCAGTACTTC. This codes for CAWTPRQEKETQYF.

The V and J genes are TRBV29-1 and TRBJ1-4; 7 bases fit TRBD1. This CDR3 is 14 amino acids long. Germline assignment: CDR1 SQVTM and CDR2 ANQGSEA. J lost 8 bases, V lost 4 bases, and 10 bases had no gene match. CDR3: CSVAYARGEEKLFF. For the CDR3, the DNA is TGCAGCGTTGCGTATGCCAGGGGGGAGGAAAAACTGTTTTTT. Based on the CDR3 plus reference TRBV29-1 and TRBJ1-4, the full variable domain is SAVISQKPSRDICQRGTSLTIQCQVDSQVTMMFWYRQQPGQSLTLIATANQGSEATYESGFVIDKFPISRPNLTFSTLTVSNMSPEDSSIYLCSVAYARGEEKLFFGSGTQLSVL.

This clone has a single count. The genes are TRBV5-6 and TRBJ1-2, with a tentative D call TRBD1 (6 bases). From germline, CDR1 is SGHDT and CDR2 YYEEEE. Trimming removed 4 bases from V and 8 bases from J, with 18 bases in between. This CDR3 has 14 residues. The CDR3 reads CASSRGGEFGGYTF. The CDR3 nucleotides are TGTGCCAGCAGCCGAGGGGGAGAATTCGGCGGCTACACCTTC.

The rearrangement links TRBV19 to TRBJ2-2, with 8 positions matching TRBD1. The J segment lost 0 bases and the V segment lost 10 bases, leaving 7 bases of the junction unmatched. The CDR3 totals 15 residues. The germline CDR1 and CDR2 sequences are LNHDA and SQIVND (reference sequence). CDR3 sequence (DNA): TGTGCCACATCAGACAGGGGATCGAACACCGGGGAGCTGTTTTTT. Protein: CATSDRGSNTGELFF.

The DNA of the CDR3 is TGTGCCAGCAGCGCCTCTCCTGGAGGGACTGAAGCTTTCTTT. Its translation: CASSASPGGTEAFF. The J gene is TRBJ1-1, the V gene TRBV9; the D is unclear. Germline CDR1 and CDR2: SGDLS and YYNGEE. Trimming left V 3 bases short and J 5 bases short, with 14 bases between. The CDR3 is made up of 14 amino acids.

This clone was detected only a few times. The rearrangement joins TRBV7-3 to TRBJ2-3; TRBD2 matches at 9 bases. CDR1 and CDR2 from the germline V gene are SGHTA and FQGTGA. CDR3 length: 15 amino acids. The junction had 3 bases not matched to a gene; V was cut back by 3 bases and J by 2 bases. The DNA for the CDR3 is TGTGCCAGCAGCTTGAGCGGGGGGCCCACAGATACGCAGTATTTT. This gives the protein CASSLSGGPTDTQYF.

This chain links TRBV2 with TRBJ1-2; 9 nucleotides match TRBD1. This CDR3 spans 16 amino acids. Trimming cost V 5 bases and J 4 bases; bases outside gene matches: 11. The germline gives CDR1 SNHLY, CDR2 FYNNEI. Here the CDR3 DNA reads TGTGCCAGCAGTAGCGGACAGGGGAGAGGGACCTATGGCTACACCTTC. Its translation is CASSSGQGRGTYGYTF. Supplemented by reference TRBV2 and TRBJ1-2, the full variable domain reads EPEVTQTPSHQVTQMGQEVILRCVPISNHLYFYWYRQILGQKVEFLVSFYNNEISEKSEIFDDQFSVERPDGSNFTLKIRSTKLEDSAMYFCASSSGQGRGTYGYTFGSGTRLTVV.

The chain is built from TRBV7-9 and TRBJ2-2; 10 positions match TRBD2. The CDR3 covers 15 residues. V shed 5 bases and J 2 bases; nucleotides not matched to a gene: 2. CDR1 and CDR2 (germline): SEHNR, FQNEAQ (reference sequence). The CDR3 protein is CASSGLAVNTGELFF. As DNA, the CDR3 is TGTGCCAGCAGCGGACTAGCGGTAAACACCGGGGAGCTGTTTTTT.

The V call is TRBV5-4, the J call TRBJ2-5; 10 bases match TRBD1. There are 16 residues in the CDR3. The germline gives CDR1 SGHNT, CDR2 YYREEE (reference sequence). V was clipped by 4 bases and J by 4 bases; unmatched bases: 10. The CDR3 DNA sequence: TGTGCCAGCAGCACACCCCGACAGGGGGCTCGAGAGACCCAGTACTTC. This sequence encodes CASSTPRQGARETQYF. Using reference TRBV5-4 and TRBJ2-5 for the parts outside the CDR3, the full variable domain is ETGVTQSPTHLIKTRGQQVTLRCSSQSGHNTVSWYQQALGQGPQFIFQYYREEENGRGNFPPRFSGLQFPNYSSELNVNALELDDSALYLCASSTPRQGARETQYFGPGTRLLVL.

The chain uses TRBV4-3 and TRBJ2-1; maybe TRBD2 (6 bases). This CDR3 is 15 amino acids long. The V gene lost 6 bases and the J gene lost 0 bases, with 12 bases spanning the gap. Germline CDR1 LGHNA, CDR2 YSLEER. CDR3 DNA: TGCGCCAGCAGTCAACTAGCCAACTCCTACAATGAGCAGTTCTTC. Translation gives CASSQLANSYNEQFF.

The chain is built from TRBV5-1 and TRBJ2-5; 10 bases are shared with TRBD2. J lost 5 bases, V lost 4 bases, and 11 bases had no gene match. The CDR3 is made up of 16 amino acids. CDR1 and CDR2 from the germline V gene are SGHRS and YFSETQ. The CDR3 DNA is TGCGCCAGCAGCGTCCGGGCTAGCGGGAGTTGGGAGACCCAGTACTTC. This encodes CASSVRASGSWETQYF.

The rearrangement uses TRBV5-1 and TRBJ1-2; 9 nucleotides match TRBD1. V lost 4 bases to trimming and J lost 4 bases; unmatched junction nucleotides: 8. The germline V gene has CDR1 SGHRS and CDR2 YFSETQ. The CDR3 length is 15 residues. CDR3 coding DNA: TGCGCCAGCAGCATACGGACAGGGGCGCTCTATGGCTACACCTTC. Translated: CASSIRTGALYGYTF.

The V and J genes are TRBV7-2 and TRBJ1-1, with TRBD1 matching 7 bases. The CDR3 contains 15 residues. After removal of 5 bases from V and 2 bases from J, the junction contained 8 bases not matched to a gene. From germline, CDR1 is SGHTA and CDR2 FQGNSA. As DNA, the CDR3 is TGTGCCAGCAGCATTGGGGGACAGAGAAACACTGAAGCTTTCTTT. Amino acid sequence: CASSIGGQRNTEAFF. The entire variable domain, with the rest obtained from reference TRBV7-2 and TRBJ1-1, is as follows: GAGVSQSPSNKVTEKGKDVELRCDPISGHTALYWYRQSLGQGLEFLIYFQGNSAPDKSGLPSDRFSAERTGGSVSTLTIQRTQQEDSAVYLCASSIGGQRNTEAFFGQGTRLTVV.

The rearrangement uses TRBV5-6 and TRBJ2-7; D not resolved. The CDR3 contains 12 residues. Between the trimmed V and J ends, which lost 0 bases and 6 bases, there was a span of 7 bases. Germline CDR1 is SGHDT and CDR2 is YYEEEE. The CDR3 here is CASSLVSREQYF. The CDR3 DNA sequence: TGTGCCAGCAGCTTGGTCAGTCGCGAGCAGTACTTC.

DNA of the CDR3: TGTGCCAGCAGCACACGGGGACTAGCGAACAATGAGCAGTTCTTC. It specifies CASSTRGLANNEQFF. This rearrangement joins TRBV7-9 to TRBJ2-1; 10 bases are a match to TRBD2. The trim removed 5 bases at V and 5 bases at J, leaving 6 bases unmatched. CDR3 length equals 15 residues. The germline V gene has CDR1 SEHNR and CDR2 FQNEAQ (reference sequence).

The chain recombines TRBV6-1 with TRBJ2-1; 9 nucleotides line up with TRBD2. The V gene's germline CDR1 is MNHNS and CDR2 SASEGT. After removal of 2 bases from V and 4 bases from J, the junction contained 6 bases not matched to a gene. The CDR3 runs 16 residues. Here the CDR3 reads CASSEFERGAYNEQFF. The DNA for the CDR3 is TGTGCCAGCAGTGAATTCGAGCGGGGGGCTTACAATGAGCAGTTCTTC.

This clone is a singleton in its sample. The V gene is TRBV3-1 (or the pseudogene TRBV3-2), the J gene TRBJ2-7; 12 bases match TRBD2. Trimming cost V 3 bases and J 2 bases; bases outside gene matches: 11. The CDR3 extends over 18 amino acids. Germline V gene sequence: CDR1 LGHDT, CDR2 YNNKEL (reference sequence). CDR3 nucleotide sequence: TGTGCCAGCAGCCAGGAGGCGACTAGCGGGAGCAGCCCCTACGAGCAGTACTTC. It is translated as CASSQEATSGSSPYEQYF.

Remarks on this clone: One end of the junction is discordant with germline, which a read error may explain. The chain carries TRBV6-1 and TRBJ2-7, with 7 positions matching TRBD1. In germline, CDR1 is MNHNS, CDR2 SASEGT. The CDR3 totals 12 residues. CDR3 coding DNA: TGTGCCAGCAGTGAAAATAGGGGGCCGGTTACTTTC. Translating it yields CASSENRGPVTF.

The chain is built from TRBV9 and TRBJ1-2, with a weak D call TRBD1 (5 bases). CDR1 SGDLS and CDR2 YYNGEE come from the germline V gene. V was cut by 0 bases and J by 1 base, with 10 bases left in between. The CDR3 is made up of 15 amino acids. In DNA, the CDR3 is TGTGCCAGCAGCGTAGAGGTAGGGGTTAACTATGGCTACACCTTC. It encodes CASSVEVGVNYGYTF. Combining the CDR3 with reference TRBV9 and TRBJ1-2 gives the whole variable domain DSGVTQTPKHLITATGQRVTLRCSPRSGDLSVYWYQQSLDQGLQFLIQYYNGEERAKGNILERFSAQQFPDLHSELNLSSLELGDSALYFCASSVEVGVNYGYTFGSGTRLTVV.

J is TRBJ2-2 and V is TRBV27; 9 bases line up with TRBD2. J gave up 5 bases and V 3 bases, and 13 bases lay outside the gene matches. The germline gives CDR1 MNHEY, CDR2 SMNVEV (reference sequence). The CDR3 covers 18 residues. CDR3 loop: CASSFMLAGFSRTGELFF. CDR3 coding DNA: TGTGCCAGCAGTTTCATGCTAGCGGGGTTCTCAAGGACCGGGGAGCTGTTTTTT.

The V gene is TRBV7-8, the J gene TRBJ2-1; 11 nucleotides line up with TRBD2. This CDR3 is 18 amino acids long. Germline-derived CDR1 and CDR2 are SGHVS and FQNEAQ. The V and J ends lost 1 base and 5 bases, in that order; junction bases with no gene match: 10. CDR3 residues: CASSLEYRLAGGHNEQFF. The CDR3 DNA reads TGTGCCAGCAGCTTAGAGTATCGGCTAGCGGGGGGCCACAATGAGCAGTTCTTC.

This chain joins TRBV7-9 and TRBJ2-6; D perhaps matches TRBD2 (7 bases). The CDR3 sequence is 17 residues long. Trimming cost V 2 bases and J 1 base, with 12 bases left between them. Germline assignment: CDR1 SEHNR and CDR2 FQNEAQ (reference sequence). CDR3 residues: CASSLLQGGSGANVLTF. The CDR3 DNA reads TGTGCCAGCAGCTTATTACAGGGAGGGTCTGGGGCCAACGTCCTGACTTTC.

V and J are TRBV7-2 and TRBJ2-1; tentative D call: TRBD2 (5 bases). CDR3 size: 13 residues. The germline CDR1 and CDR2 sequences are SGHTA and FQGNSA. V lost 5 bases, J lost 16 bases, and 21 bases lay in between. The CDR3 region is CASSPGPSQKDFF. CDR3 DNA sequence: TGTGCCAGCAGCCCGGGCCCTAGCCAAAAAGATTTCTTC.

J is TRBJ2-3 and V is TRBV5-6, with TRBD2 matching over 11 bases. Germline assignment: CDR1 SGHDT and CDR2 YYEEEE. This CDR3 is built from 15 residues. V shed 4 bases and J 2 bases; nucleotides not matched to a gene: 3. DNA of the CDR3: TGTGCCAGCAGCCCGGGACTAGCGGCCACAGATACGCAGTATTTT. Its protein product is CASSPGLAATDTQYF.

The V gene is TRBV20-1, the J gene TRBJ1-5; 8 positions agree with TRBD1. The ends lost 4 bases at V and 9 bases at J; junction bases unmatched: 2. The CDR3 spans 11 residues. The germline V gene encodes CDR1 DFQATT and CDR2 SNEGSKA (reference sequence). CDR3 loop: CSAKQGGPQHF. The CDR3 nucleotides read TGCAGTGCTAAACAGGGGGGGCCCCAGCATTTT.

This clone was detected only once. This chain connects TRBV29-1 to TRBJ2-5; D ambiguous. This CDR3 has 13 amino acids. V was trimmed by 6 bases and J by 7 bases, leaving 18 bases between them. The germline V gene encodes CDR1 SQVTM and CDR2 ANQGSEA. The CDR3 loop is CSVLLLVNGTQYF. Here the CDR3 DNA reads TGCAGCGTCCTCCTCCTGGTAAACGGGACCCAGTACTTC.

The V and J genes are TRBV7-8 and TRBJ2-1; perhaps TRBD2 as D (5 bases). This CDR3 comprises 12 residues. CDR1 and CDR2 from the germline V gene are SGHVS and FQNEAQ. V shed 5 bases and J shed 9 bases, with 11 bases lying between them. The CDR3 is CASSPLEVEQFF. The DNA for the CDR3 is TGTGCCAGCAGCCCACTAGAGGTTGAGCAGTTCTTC.

The J gene is TRBJ2-1, the V gene TRBV10-3; D is unresolved. The V and J ends lost 4 bases and 8 bases respectively, with 9 bases between them. Germline lookup yields CDR1 ENHRY and CDR2 SYGVKD. The CDR3 is made up of 12 amino acids. The CDR3 nucleotides are TGTGCCATCAGTGCCAGTAGCTATGAGCAGTTCTTC. Amino acids: CAISASSYEQFF.

V gene TRBV19 combines with J gene TRBJ1-2; the D is unclear. V dropped 2 bases and J dropped 8 bases, with 21 bases sitting between them. Germline loops: CDR1 LNHDA, CDR2 SQIVND (reference sequence). The CDR3 length is 16 residues. CDR3 DNA sequence: TGTGCCAGTAGTATAACCTCCCCGGGATCTTCGGGGGGCTACACCTTC. It codes for CASSITSPGSSGGYTF.